Following are 19 T cell receptor beta chains from one sample sequenced in a study of vaccination and CD4 T cells after COVID-19. Their antigen targets remain unknown. Sample treatment: approximately nine-day PBMC culture with coronavirus spike peptide pools or control peptides (ViraFEST assay). Cultured CD4+ T cell DNA underwent sequencing with the Oncomine TCR Beta short-read assay. From the PCR reads, TCRdb called clonotypes with MiXCR, one entry per CDR3 protein. The sample contains 9,500 to 15,000 distinct CDR3 sequences, 50% of which appear only once. Sequenced sample: CD4+ T cells from blood, cultured in vitro. These receptors all stem from a human donor who had recovered from COVID-19.

This clonotype was counted only a few times. This rearrangement joins TRBV20-1 to TRBJ2-7; 8 bases agree with TRBD2. The CDR3 covers 12 residues. CDR1 is DFQATT and CDR2 is SNEGSKA in the germline V gene (reference sequence). The chain's CDR3 is CAQRSGSYEQYF. In nucleotides, the CDR3 is TGCGCCCAGAGGAGCGGGAGCTACGAGCAGTACTTC.

This rearrangement joins TRBV6-2 or TRBV6-3 to TRBJ1-3; D ambiguous. The V end was cut by 2 bases, the J end by 0 bases, with 2 bases between. Germline assignment: CDR1 MNHEY and CDR2 SVGEGT. This CDR3 is built from 13 residues. The chain's CDR3 is CASSYSSGNTIYF. The CDR3, as DNA: TGTGCCAGCAGTTACAGCTCTGGAAACACCATATATTTT.

The chain couples TRBV27 to TRBJ2-1, with 9 bases fitting TRBD2. The V segment lost 1 base and the J segment 0 bases; nucleotides outside the gene matches: 7. CDR3 length: 18 amino acids. The germline V gene has CDR1 MNHEY and CDR2 SMNVEV (reference sequence). CDR3 residues: CASSLFPSGTYSYNEQFF. As DNA, the CDR3 is TGTGCCAGCAGTTTATTTCCTAGCGGGACTTACTCCTACAATGAGCAGTTCTTC.

The genes are TRBV10-3 and TRBJ1-6; 8 bases match TRBD1. This CDR3 is built from 13 residues. V shed 10 bases, J shed 7 bases, and the junction held 6 bases outside the gene matches. The V gene's germline CDR1 is ENHRY and CDR2 SYGVKD. The CDR3 DNA sequence: TGTGCCACCACCGGGACAGGAAATTCACCCCTCCACTTT. Translated: CATTGTGNSPLHF.

The gene calls are TRBV6-1 and TRBJ1-1; TRBD1 is a possible D gene (5 bases). Trimming took off 7 bases at V and 7 bases at J, with 16 bases between the two ends. The CDR3 length is 13 residues. Germline-derived CDR1 and CDR2 are MNHNS and SASEGT. CDR3 amino acids: CASIKVGDGEAFF. The CDR3 nucleotides are TGTGCCAGCATAAAAGTGGGGGACGGTGAAGCTTTCTTT.

The genes are TRBV20-1 and TRBJ2-7, with D maybe TRBD1 (5 bases). CDR1 and CDR2 from the germline V gene are DFQATT and SNEGSKA (reference sequence). V was shortened by 7 bases and J by 3 bases, with 13 bases between the two germline ends. The length of the CDR3 is 12 residues. The CDR3 sequence is CSGQSPDYEQYF. The CDR3 nucleotides read TGCAGTGGACAGAGTCCCGACTACGAGCAGTACTTC.

Only a few counts were recorded for this clonotype. CDR3 sequence reads: CAISESKAGSHSYEQYF. Here the CDR3 DNA reads TGTGCCATCAGTGAGTCGAAAGCGGGGTCCCACTCCTACGAGCAGTACTTC. This rearrangement joins TRBV10-3 to TRBJ2-7; 7 bases line up with TRBD2. From germline, CDR1 is ENHRY and CDR2 SYGVKD. The trim removed 0 bases at V and 0 bases at J, leaving 8 bases unmatched. This CDR3 is built from 17 residues.

This clonotype was picked up a small number of times. The chain recombines TRBV27 with TRBJ1-5; TRBD1 might be the D (5 bases). Germline V gene sequence: CDR1 MNHEY, CDR2 SMNVEV (reference sequence). Trimming stripped 8 bases from V and 0 bases from J, with 14 bases between. The CDR3 loop spans 15 amino acids. CDR3 nucleotides: TGTGCCAGCTCCCGGGACCCTTATAGCAATCAGCCCCAGCATTTT. It codes for CASSRDPYSNQPQHF.

This clonotype came up once. V is TRBV7-9 and J is TRBJ1-2; 9 bases map to TRBD1. Looked up from germline, CDR1 is SEHNR and CDR2 is FQNEAQ (reference sequence). Trimming at V came to 5 bases and at J to 4 bases, leaving 8 bases not matched to a gene. The CDR3 consists of 15 residues. CDR3 sequence: CASSREQGAGYGYTF. The CDR3 region has the DNA TGTGCCAGCAGCCGGGAACAGGGGGCTGGCTATGGCTACACCTTC.

This clonotype showed up just a few times. The V call is TRBV5-4, the J call TRBJ1-2; D is unresolved. The germline CDR1 and CDR2 sequences are SGHNT and YYREEE (reference sequence). The V end lost 4 bases, the J end lost 3 bases, and 13 bases lay between the germline ends. The CDR3 runs to 14 residues. The CDR3: CASSAPGVYYGYTF. The CDR3 DNA follows: TGTGCCAGCAGCGCCCCGGGAGTTTACTATGGCTACACCTTC.

The rearrangement joins TRBV7-2 to TRBJ1-5; D might be TRBD1 (6 bases). Germline assignment: CDR1 SGHTA and CDR2 FQGNSA. Deletions cut 6 bases from V and 6 bases from J, with 18 bases between. The length of the CDR3 is 15 residues. The CDR3 DNA sequence: TGTGCCAGCAGTCAAGGTGGGGGGCGCGCTCAGCCCCAGCATTTT. Translation gives CASSQGGGRAQPQHF. Using reference TRBV7-2 and TRBJ1-5 for the parts outside the CDR3, the full variable domain is GAGVSQSPSNKVTEKGKDVELRCDPISGHTALYWYRQSLGQGLEFLIYFQGNSAPDKSGLPSDRFSAERTGGSVSTLTIQRTQQEDSAVYLCASSQGGGRAQPQHFGDGTRLSIL.

This chain connects TRBV27 to TRBJ2-5; the D is unclear. Germline V lookup: CDR1 MNHEY, CDR2 SMNVEV (reference sequence). The CDR3 length is 12 residues. Trimming shortened V by 8 bases and J by 4 bases, and 11 bases separated the two germline ends. The chain's CDR3 is CASAPTPETQYF. The CDR3 DNA reads TGTGCCAGCGCCCCTACCCCAGAGACCCAGTACTTC.

The chain employs TRBV10-3 and TRBJ2-1, with D uncertain. V dropped 1 base and J dropped 9 bases, with 10 bases sitting between them. The CDR3 covers 13 residues. The germline CDR1 and CDR2 sequences are ENHRY and SYGVKD. CDR3 DNA: TGTGCCATCAGTGAGTACGAGCAAGGTGAGCAGTTCTTC. Amino acid sequence: CAISEYEQGEQFF.

The chain couples TRBV6-1 to TRBJ1-2; no reliable D call. Deletions cut 6 bases from V and 4 bases from J, with 15 bases between. The germline gives CDR1 MNHNS, CDR2 SASEGT. The CDR3 extends over 14 amino acids. In DNA, the CDR3 is TGTGCCAGCAGACACCTACGGGGAAGCTATGGCTACACCTTC. This translates into CASRHLRGSYGYTF.

A note on this clonotype: Here the CDR3 omits its conserved ending phenylalanine or tryptophan, so a read error is the likely source. The rearrangement uses TRBV20-1 and TRBJ1-2; weak D call: TRBD1 (6 bases). CDR1 and CDR2 from the germline V gene are DFQATT and SNEGSKA (reference sequence). The V gene lost 3 bases and the J gene lost 0 bases, with 11 bases spanning the gap. The CDR3 sequence is 14 residues long. The CDR3 DNA reads as TGCAGTGCTAGGAGGGGGATTACTAACTATGGCTACACCATC. This gives the protein CSARRGITNYGYTI.

The gene calls are TRBV6-1 and TRBJ1-3; 7 positions match TRBD1. Trimming cost V 6 bases and J 0 bases; bases outside gene matches: 8. The CDR3 length is 16 residues. Germline V gene sequence: CDR1 MNHNS, CDR2 SASEGT. The CDR3 nucleotides are TGTGCCAGCAGGCGGGGACAGCAATACTCTGGAAACACCATATATTTT. Amino acids: CASRRGQQYSGNTIYF.

CDR3 sequence: CASSVRDSYGYTF. The CDR3 nucleotides read TGTGCCAGCAGCGTCCGGGACAGCTATGGCTACACCTTC. The V gene is TRBV21-1, the J gene TRBJ1-2; the table's D call, TRBD1, was not checked against the DNA. TRBV21-1 is labeled a pseudogene. The CDR3 consists of 13 residues.

This clonotype has just a few counts. This chain links TRBV19 with TRBJ2-2; 11 bases line up with TRBD1. J lost 7 bases, V lost 1 base, and 5 bases had no gene match. This CDR3 comprises 16 residues. Germline assignment: CDR1 LNHDA and CDR2 SQIVND (reference sequence). The CDR3 here is CASSIADRGLIGELFF. Here the CDR3 DNA reads TGTGCCAGTAGTATAGCGGACAGGGGGCTGATCGGGGAGCTGTTTTTT.

This clonotype was picked up a small number of times. V and J are TRBV2 and TRBJ1-1; D might be TRBD1 (5 bases). Germline-derived CDR1 and CDR2 are SNHLY and FYNNEI. The CDR3 is 13 residues long. V was clipped by 7 bases and J by 1 base, with 10 bases between them. CDR3 in DNA: TGTGCCAGCATGGGGCTGCCGAACACTGAAGCTTTCTTT. Amino acids: CASMGLPNTEAFF.